These 7 T cell receptor beta chains were all obtained from the same sample, sequenced in a study of blood T cell repertoires in COVID-19. TCRdb's copy holds only in-frame clones and misses some; the assay was immunoSEQ multiplex PCR. In the table there are roughly 380,000 clones, roughly 87% of which are singletons. Sequenced material: PBMCs or T cells enriched from blood (not recorded which). These receptors were collected from a woman in her thirties who had recovered from COVID-19.

This chain connects TRBV4-1 to TRBJ1-5; 10 bases align to TRBD1. V shed 3 bases, J shed 4 bases, and the junction held 6 bases outside the gene matches. The CDR3 length is 16 residues. The germline V gene has CDR1 MGHRA and CDR2 YSYEKL. CDR3 DNA: TGCGCCAGCAGCCAGTCCGGGACAGGGGTAAATCAGCCCCAGCATTTT. Residues: CASSQSGTGVNQPQHF.

The gene calls are TRBV6-5 and TRBJ2-7, with TRBD1 as a possible D gene (6 bases). CDR1 is MNHEY, CDR2 SVGAGI, per germline. Between the trimmed V and J ends, which lost 7 bases and 2 bases, there was a span of 12 bases. The CDR3 has 13 residues. CDR3 protein: CASKDRTTYEQYF. CDR3 DNA sequence: TGTGCCAGCAAAGACAGGACAACCTACGAGCAGTACTTC.

V is TRBV7-2 and J is TRBJ2-3; TRBD1 matches 7 bases. Looked up from germline, CDR1 is SGHTA and CDR2 is FQGNSA. CDR3 size: 16 residues. Trimming at V came to 2 bases and at J to 0 bases, leaving 5 bases not matched to a gene. The DNA for the CDR3 is TGTGCCAGCAGCTTATCTGGGACAGTTAGCACAGATACGCAGTATTTT. This encodes CASSLSGTVSTDTQYF. The complete variable domain, with remaining parts taken from reference TRBV7-2 and TRBJ2-3, reads GAGVSQSPSNKVTEKGKDVELRCDPISGHTALYWYRQSLGQGLEFLIYFQGNSAPDKSGLPSDRFSAERTGGSVSTLTIQRTQQEDSAVYLCASSLSGTVSTDTQYFGPGTRLTVL.

This rearrangement joins TRBV5-6 to TRBJ2-5, with 9 bases lining up with TRBD1. Germline V gene data show CDR1 as SGHDT and CDR2 as YYEEEE. Trimming removed 2 bases from V and 5 bases from J; junction bases left unmatched: 7. CDR3 length: 15 residues. The CDR3, as DNA: TGTGCCAGCAGCTTTCCTACAGGGGGCTGGGAGACCCAGTACTTC. Translated: CASSFPTGGWETQYF.

The rearrangement joins TRBV11-1 to TRBJ1-1; 10 positions agree with TRBD1. The CDR3 totals 15 residues. CDR1 and CDR2 from the germline V gene are SGHAT and FQDESV (reference sequence). Trimming cost V 5 bases and J 5 bases; bases outside gene matches: 8. CDR3 nucleotides: TGTGCCAGCAGCCCGGGGGGACAGGGGAAAACTGAAGCTTTCTTT. Protein product: CASSPGGQGKTEAFF.

In DNA form, the CDR3 reads TGCAGTGCTAGTTTAGCGGGAGGGCTTTTCGGGGAGCTGTTTTTT. Protein sequence: CSASLAGGLFGELFF. The chain couples TRBV20-1 to TRBJ2-2; 11 bases are shared with TRBD2. Germline V CDR1 and CDR2: DFQATT, SNEGSKA (reference sequence). The CDR3 runs to 15 residues. V was pared by 3 bases and J by 7 bases, with 7 bases of the junction left unmatched.

This chain joins TRBV4-1 and TRBJ1-4, with a weak D call TRBD1 (5 bases). Trimming took off 1 base at V and 6 bases at J, with 18 bases between the two ends. CDR1 and CDR2 (germline): MGHRA, YSYEKL. This CDR3 comprises 17 residues. CDR3: CASSQVVLLDNYEKLFF. DNA of the CDR3: TGCGCCAGCAGCCAAGTTGTTCTGTTGGACAATTATGAAAAACTGTTTTTT.